A single T cell receptor beta chain is shown here with its context. No antigen is known for it. Base qualities are not provided; no much larger clone lies one nucleotide away. The library relied on the immunoSEQ multiplex PCR assay. Rearranged TCR beta chain sequences were amplified using the hsTCRB Kit according to the manufacturer's protocol. An Illumina MiSeq was used to sequence the TCRB libraries. In the original analysis: The kit vendor's proprietary platform handled demultiplexing, trimming and gene mapping. What TCRdb holds here is the immuneACCESS table cut down to in-frame rearrangements. Part of the clones is not present; checked against another copy, under half of the missing clones reflect an unresolved V gene, and the others are unexplained. V, J and clone size were drawn from that table, and D and trimming were deduced from the DNA. For this sample there are tens of thousands of clones; approximately 92% appear just once. The ten largest make up around 2% of the sample.

The data originate from a study of a mutant IDH1 vaccine in newly diagnosed glioma (dated by TCRdb to the early 2020s). As for the study more broadly: In the chemotherapy-containing groups, vaccination started alongside temozolomide cycles, whereas in patients who had radiotherapy alone it started 4-6 weeks after radiotherapy. Of the approximately 30 treated patients, approximately 62% were male and about 38% were female, and the mean age was around 40 years. Prior to enrollment, standard therapy consisting of radiotherapy alone, temozolomide alone, or radiochemotherapy with temozolomide had been administered to patients, with the combination being received by most patients. Visit V12 was the week-35 safety follow-up and visit V13 was the week-47 end of study. Peripheral blood samples were drawn at six visits, namely V03 (baseline), V05, V07, V10, V12 and V13. For exploratory analyses, fewer than 30 treated patients had longitudinal TCRB deep sequencing done wherever samples were available.

The CDR3, from cysteine to phenylalanine, totals 15 residues. Just the 45-base CDR3 DNA is kept, in frame starting at base 1. V and J are truncated by 3 bases and 4 bases respectively, leaving an intervening sequence of 15 bases. As encoded in the germline V gene (reference sequence), CDR1 is PRHDT while CDR2 is FYEKMQ. Read against the paper, the sample's time point label means: week 35, safety follow-up. Each vaccine dose was 300 ug of a 20-mer mutant IDH1 peptide in Montanide, given subcutaneously with topical imiquimod. Patients were given eight vaccinations, in weeks 1, 3, 5, 7, 11, 15, 19 and 23, which matched visits V03 through V10. Newly diagnosed WHO grade 3 or 4 IDH1-mutant astrocytomas showing loss of nuclear ATRX were present in the donors. The samples were drawn from NOA16, a multicentre, single-arm, open-label phase I trial in Germany that tested a mutant IDH1 peptide vaccine in humans for the first time. Genomic DNA for TCRB sequencing was extracted from EDTA blood using the DNeasy Blood and Tissue Kit.

The study at large found these results: The authors stated that sample limitations prevented analyses of patient blood samples from being reproduced. Immune responses induced by the vaccine were seen in around 94% of patients across multiple MHC alleles. Pseudoprogression appeared unrelated to alterations in the top peripheral T cell clonotypes detected by TCRB sequencing. Availability determined which PBMC samples were chosen for TCRB deep sequencing.

The sample consisted of PBMCs, taken from a glioma patient whose treatment included an IDH1 peptide vaccine. Recombination linked TRBV13 to TRBJ2-5; no confident D gene assignment can be made. The receptor comes from a man in his forties or fifties with glioma. The CDR3 in this case is CASSLEPTGGETQYF. Read as DNA, the sequence is TGTGCCAGCAGCTTGGAGCCTACCGGCGGAGAGACCCAGTACTTC.